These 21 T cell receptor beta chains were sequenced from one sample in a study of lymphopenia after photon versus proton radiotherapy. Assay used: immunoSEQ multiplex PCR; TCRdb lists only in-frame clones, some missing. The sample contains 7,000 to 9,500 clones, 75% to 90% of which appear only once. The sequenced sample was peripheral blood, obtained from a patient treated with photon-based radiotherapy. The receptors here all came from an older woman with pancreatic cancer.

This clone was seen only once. CDR3 sequence: CASSLFDNQETQYF. In DNA form, the CDR3 reads TGTGCCAGCAGCTTGTTTGACAACCAAGAGACCCAGTACTTC. The chain combines TRBV7-3 with TRBJ2-5; no reliable D call. Between the trimmed V and J ends, which lost 3 bases and 0 bases, there was a span of 8 bases. Germline assignment: CDR1 SGHTA and CDR2 FQGTGA. This CDR3 is built from 14 residues.

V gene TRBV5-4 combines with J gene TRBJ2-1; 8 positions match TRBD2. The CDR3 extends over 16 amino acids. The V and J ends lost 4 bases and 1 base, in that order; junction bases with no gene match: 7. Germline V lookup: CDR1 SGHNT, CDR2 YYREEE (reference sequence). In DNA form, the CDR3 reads TGTGCCAGCAGCATGGGTGGCGGGGGGTCCTACAATGAGCAGTTCTTC. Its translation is CASSMGGGGSYNEQFF.

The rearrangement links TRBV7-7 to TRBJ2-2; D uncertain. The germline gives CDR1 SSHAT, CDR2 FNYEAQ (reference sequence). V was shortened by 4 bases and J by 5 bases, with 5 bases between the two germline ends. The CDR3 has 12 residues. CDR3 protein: CASSSSTGELFF. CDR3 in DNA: TGTGCCAGCAGCTCCTCAACCGGGGAGCTGTTTTTT. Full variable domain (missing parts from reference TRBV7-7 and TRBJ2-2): GAGVSQSPRYKVTKRGQDVTLRCDPISSHATLYWYQQALGQGPEFLTYFNYEAQPDKSGLPSDRFSAERPEGSISTLTIQRTEQRDSAMYRCASSSSTGELFFGEGSRLTVL.

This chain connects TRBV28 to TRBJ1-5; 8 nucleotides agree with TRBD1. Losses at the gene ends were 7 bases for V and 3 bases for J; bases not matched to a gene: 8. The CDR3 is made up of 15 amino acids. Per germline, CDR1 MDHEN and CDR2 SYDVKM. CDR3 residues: CASTRQGSINQPQHF. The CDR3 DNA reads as TGTGCCAGCACAAGACAGGGGTCTATCAATCAGCCCCAGCATTTT.

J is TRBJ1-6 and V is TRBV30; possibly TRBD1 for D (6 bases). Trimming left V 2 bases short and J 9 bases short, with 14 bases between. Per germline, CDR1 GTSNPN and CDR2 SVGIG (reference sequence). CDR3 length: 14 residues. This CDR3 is CAWSIQGGGSPLHF. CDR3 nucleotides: TGTGCCTGGAGTATACAGGGAGGCGGTTCACCCCTCCACTTT.

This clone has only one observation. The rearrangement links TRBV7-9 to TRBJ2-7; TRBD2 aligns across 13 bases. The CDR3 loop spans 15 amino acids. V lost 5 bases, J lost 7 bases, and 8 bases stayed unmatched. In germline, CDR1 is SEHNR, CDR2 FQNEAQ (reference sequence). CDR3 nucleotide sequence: TGTGCCAGCAGCCCTCTCGGACTAGCGGGAGTAGAGCAGTACTTC. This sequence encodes CASSPLGLAGVEQYF.

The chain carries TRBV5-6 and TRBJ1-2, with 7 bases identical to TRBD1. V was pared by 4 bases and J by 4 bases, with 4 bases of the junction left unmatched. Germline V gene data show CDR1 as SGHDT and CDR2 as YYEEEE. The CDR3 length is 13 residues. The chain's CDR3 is CASSIGTAYGYTF. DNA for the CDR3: TGTGCCAGCAGCATTGGGACAGCCTATGGCTACACCTTC.

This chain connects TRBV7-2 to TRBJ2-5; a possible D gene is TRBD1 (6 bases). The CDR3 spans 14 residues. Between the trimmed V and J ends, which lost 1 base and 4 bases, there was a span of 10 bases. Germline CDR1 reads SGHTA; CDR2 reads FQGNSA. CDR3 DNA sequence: TGTGCCAGCAGCTTAGACCAGGGGCGAGAGACCCAGTACTTC. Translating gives CASSLDQGRETQYF.

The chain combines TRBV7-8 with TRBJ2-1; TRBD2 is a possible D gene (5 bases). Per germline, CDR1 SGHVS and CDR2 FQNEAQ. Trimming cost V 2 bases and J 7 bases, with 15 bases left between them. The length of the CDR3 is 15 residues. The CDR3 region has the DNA TGTGCCAGCAGCTTACACCGCCGGGGTCCTAATGAGCAGTTCTTC. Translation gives CASSLHRRGPNEQFF.

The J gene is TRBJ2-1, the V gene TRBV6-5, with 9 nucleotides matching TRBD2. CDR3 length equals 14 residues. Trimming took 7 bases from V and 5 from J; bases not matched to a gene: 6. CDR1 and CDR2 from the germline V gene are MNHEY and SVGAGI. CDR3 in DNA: TGTGCCAGCAAATCTAGCGGGAACCACAATGAGCAGTTCTTC. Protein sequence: CASKSSGNHNEQFF.

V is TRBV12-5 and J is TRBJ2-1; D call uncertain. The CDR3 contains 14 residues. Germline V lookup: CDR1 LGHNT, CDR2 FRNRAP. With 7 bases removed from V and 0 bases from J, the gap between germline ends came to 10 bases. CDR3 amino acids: CASERGISYNEQFF. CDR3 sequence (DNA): TGTGCTAGTGAGCGCGGTATCTCCTACAATGAGCAGTTCTTC. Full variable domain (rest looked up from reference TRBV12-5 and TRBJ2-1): DARVTQTPRHKVTEMGQEVTMRCQPILGHNTVFWYRQTMMQGLELLAYFRNRAPLDDSGMPKDRFSAEMPDATLATLKIQPSEPRDSAVYFCASERGISYNEQFFGPGTRLTVL.

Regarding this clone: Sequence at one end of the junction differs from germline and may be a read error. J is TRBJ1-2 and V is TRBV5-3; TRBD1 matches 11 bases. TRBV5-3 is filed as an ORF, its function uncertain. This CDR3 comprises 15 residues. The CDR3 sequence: CASSSKDRGRHGYTF. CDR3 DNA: TGTGCCAGCAGCTCGAAGGACAGGGGGCGTCATGGCTACACCTTC.

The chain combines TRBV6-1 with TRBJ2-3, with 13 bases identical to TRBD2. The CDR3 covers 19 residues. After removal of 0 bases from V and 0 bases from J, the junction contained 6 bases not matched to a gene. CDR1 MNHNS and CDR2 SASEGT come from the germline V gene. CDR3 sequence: CASSEARLAGGPSTDTQYF. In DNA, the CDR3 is TGTGCCAGCAGTGAAGCTCGACTAGCGGGAGGTCCTAGCACAGATACGCAGTATTTT.

The CDR3 reads CAWSVGSGSETQYF. CDR3 nucleotides: TGTGCCTGGAGTGTGGGTAGCGGGAGCGAGACCCAGTACTTC. The V gene is TRBV30, the J gene TRBJ2-5; 9 bases map to TRBD2. V lost 0 bases, J lost 5 bases, and 4 bases stayed unmatched. Per the germline V gene, CDR1 is GTSNPN and CDR2 is SVGIG (reference sequence). The CDR3 has 14 amino acids.

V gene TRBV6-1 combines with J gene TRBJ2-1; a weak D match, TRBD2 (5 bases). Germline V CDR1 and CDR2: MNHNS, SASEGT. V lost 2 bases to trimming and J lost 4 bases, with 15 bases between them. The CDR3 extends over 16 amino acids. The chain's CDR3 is CASSEQPELGYNEQFF. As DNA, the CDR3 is TGTGCCAGCAGTGAACAACCCGAACTAGGGTACAATGAGCAGTTCTTC.

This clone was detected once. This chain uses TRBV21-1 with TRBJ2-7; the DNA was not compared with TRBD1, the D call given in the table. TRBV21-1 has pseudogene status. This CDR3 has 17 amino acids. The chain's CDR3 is CASIKSRQPPSSYEQYF. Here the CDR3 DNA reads TGTGCCAGCATTAAGTCGAGACAGCCGCCGAGCTCCTACGAGCAGTACTTC.

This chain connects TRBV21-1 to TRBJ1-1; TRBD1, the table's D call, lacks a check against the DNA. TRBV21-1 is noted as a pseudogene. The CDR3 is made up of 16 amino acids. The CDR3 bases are TGTGCCAGCAGCAAGGACAGGGGAGGGGGGAACACTGAAGCTTTCTTT. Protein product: CASSKDRGGGNTEAFF.

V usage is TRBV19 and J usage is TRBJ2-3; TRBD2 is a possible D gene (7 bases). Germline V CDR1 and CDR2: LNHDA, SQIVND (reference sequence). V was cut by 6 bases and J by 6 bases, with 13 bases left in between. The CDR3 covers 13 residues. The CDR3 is CASSRRGADTQYF. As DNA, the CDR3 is TGTGCCAGTAGCCGTCGGGGGGCCGATACGCAGTATTTT.

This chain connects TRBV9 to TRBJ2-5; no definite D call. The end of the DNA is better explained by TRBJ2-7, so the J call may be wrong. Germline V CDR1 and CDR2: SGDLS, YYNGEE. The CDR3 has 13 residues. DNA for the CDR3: TGTGCCAGCAGCGTAGCTGAAGGTTACGAGCAGTACTTC. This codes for CASSVAEGYEQYF.

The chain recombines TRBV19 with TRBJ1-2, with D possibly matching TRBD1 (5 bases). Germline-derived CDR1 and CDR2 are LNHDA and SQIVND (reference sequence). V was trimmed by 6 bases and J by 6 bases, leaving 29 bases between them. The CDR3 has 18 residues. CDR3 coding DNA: TGTGCCAGTAGACGACAGTCGGGCAGGGCCCTTACGGGGAATGGCTACACCTTC. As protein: CASRRQSGRALTGNGYTF.

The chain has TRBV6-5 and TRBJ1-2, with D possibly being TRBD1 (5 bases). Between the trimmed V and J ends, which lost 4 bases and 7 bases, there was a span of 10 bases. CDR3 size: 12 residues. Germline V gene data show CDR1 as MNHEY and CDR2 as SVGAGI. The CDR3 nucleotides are TGTGCCAGCAGTTCTGCAGGGACTGGCTACACCTTC. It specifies CASSSAGTGYTF.